Shown below are 24 T cell receptor beta chains from a single sample sequenced in a study of T cells after yellow fever vaccination. TCRdb independently ran MiXCR on the 5' RACE reads; one entry per CDR3 protein. This sample carries 100,000 to 150,000 distinct CDR3 sequences, roughly 6.7% of them seen once, and the ten largest clones take 2% to 3%. The specimen comprised CD4+ T cells sorted from PBMCs, sampled approximately 11 days after the first yellow fever vaccination. Receptors originate from a man younger than 35 who received the YFV17D yellow fever vaccine.

This clonotype was seen a few times. This chain uses TRBV12-3 or TRBV12-4 with TRBJ1-5, with D perhaps TRBD1 (5 bases). The CDR3 runs 15 residues. V lost 6 bases to trimming and J lost 7 bases, with 19 bases between them. The CDR3 loop reads CASSSGRGAWQPQHF. CDR3 DNA: TGTGCCAGCAGCTCAGGGAGAGGGGCTTGGCAGCCCCAGCATTTT.

This clonotype has a count of ten or more. The V gene is TRBV7-7, the J gene TRBJ2-2, with 9 bases aligning to TRBD2. Unmatched junction bases numbered 6, after V lost 5 bases and J lost 2 bases. The V gene's germline CDR1 is SSHAT and CDR2 FNYEAQ (reference sequence). The CDR3 totals 16 residues. The CDR3: CASSPLAGPNTGELFF. The CDR3 nucleotides read TGTGCCAGCAGCCCCCTAGCGGGGCCTAACACCGGGGAGCTGTTTTTT.

There are many counts of this clonotype. This chain joins TRBV5-6 and TRBJ2-4; D is perhaps TRBD2 (6 bases). V shed 4 bases and J shed 6 bases, with 14 bases lying between them. Looked up from germline, CDR1 is SGHDT and CDR2 is YYEEEE. The CDR3 is 14 residues long. In nucleotides, the CDR3 is TGTGCCAGCAGCCCATGGGGGGTTACAAACATTCAGTACTTC. It translates to CASSPWGVTNIQYF.

This clonotype was picked up many times. The genes are TRBV12-3 or TRBV12-4 and TRBJ2-7, with a tentative D call TRBD2 (5 bases). The V end lost 1 base, the J end lost 2 bases, and 12 bases lay between the germline ends. This CDR3 has 15 residues. CDR3 nucleotide sequence: TGTGCCAGCAGTTTAGTGAGCGGATCCCCCTACGAGCAGTACTTC. This gives the protein CASSLVSGSPYEQYF.

In this sample, this clonotype turned up a few times. This chain links TRBV30 with TRBJ2-2; a weak D match, TRBD1 (6 bases). Per germline, CDR1 GTSNPN and CDR2 SVGIG (reference sequence). Trimming took 0 bases from V and 1 from J, leaving 12 bases between them. The CDR3 loop spans 16 amino acids. CDR3: CAWSVSGHQNTGELFF. The CDR3 nucleotides are TGTGCCTGGAGTGTATCGGGACACCAGAACACCGGGGAGCTGTTTTTT.

This clonotype was counted ten times or more. The rearrangement links TRBV5-1 to TRBJ2-1; TRBD1 is a possible D gene (6 bases). Looked up from germline, CDR1 is SGHRS and CDR2 is YFSETQ. The CDR3 has 12 residues. V was pared by 4 bases and J by 7 bases, with 9 bases between. The CDR3 sequence: CASSQGWNEQFF. The DNA of the CDR3 is TGCGCCAGCAGCCAGGGGTGGAATGAGCAGTTCTTC.

The chain uses TRBV9 and TRBJ1-2, with D possibly being TRBD1 (6 bases). Germline assignment: CDR1 SGDLS and CDR2 YYNGEE. Trimming left V 3 bases short and J 0 bases short, with 15 bases between. CDR3 length: 16 residues. CDR3 loop: CASSGRSTGSNYGYTF. In nucleotides, the CDR3 is TGTGCCAGCAGCGGACGATCTACAGGGTCTAACTATGGCTACACCTTC.

V usage is TRBV5-1 and J usage is TRBJ2-2; 9 positions agree with TRBD1. Unmatched junction bases numbered 10, after V lost 0 bases and J lost 4 bases. CDR1 SGHRS and CDR2 YFSETQ come from the germline V gene. The CDR3 covers 18 residues. CDR3 sequence (DNA): TGCGCCAGCAGCTTGGGGGACAGGGCCGGACTAGGCACCGGGGAGCTGTTTTTT. Translating gives CASSLGDRAGLGTGELFF.

This clonotype was observed many times. V and J are TRBV20-1 and TRBJ2-5; 7 positions match TRBD2. The germline CDR1 and CDR2 sequences are DFQATT and SNEGSKA (reference sequence). The CDR3 extends over 14 amino acids. Germline trimming cut 1 base from V and 5 bases from J; bases unmatched to any gene: 7. The CDR3 DNA reads as TGCAGTGCTAGAGGAGTCGGGGGGTATGAGACCCAGTACTTC. This gives the protein CSARGVGGYETQYF.

This clonotype was detected a few times. This chain connects TRBV10-3 to TRBJ2-1, with 9 positions matching TRBD2. The trim removed 3 bases at V and 6 bases at J, leaving 3 bases unmatched. Germline V lookup: CDR1 ENHRY, CDR2 SYGVKD. This CDR3 comprises 14 residues. The CDR3 protein is CAISDQRGVNEQFF. For the CDR3, the DNA is TGTGCCATCAGTGATCAGCGGGGGGTCAATGAGCAGTTCTTC.

Ten or more counts support this clonotype. This chain links TRBV29-1 with TRBJ1-2, with TRBD1 identical over 8 bases. The J segment lost 4 bases and the V segment lost 7 bases, leaving 14 bases of the junction unmatched. The CDR3 totals 15 residues. Germline V gene sequence: CDR1 SQVTM, CDR2 ANQGSEA. The CDR3 nucleotides read TGCAGCGCGGGCAGGGGGCCGCTGGGGACCTATGGCTACACCTTC. Its protein is CSAGRGPLGTYGYTF.

J is TRBJ2-1 and V is TRBV9, with TRBD1 matching 8 bases. CDR1 SGDLS and CDR2 YYNGEE come from the germline V gene. V was pared by 3 bases and J by 8 bases, with 7 bases of the junction left unmatched. This CDR3 contains 14 residues. The CDR3 nucleotides read TGTGCCAGCAGCGCCATGGACAGGGCGGATGAGCAGTTCTTC. Translating gives CASSAMDRADEQFF.

Remarks on this clonotype: It may be a read error: a sequence one base away is much more abundant. The rearrangement links TRBV5-4 to TRBJ2-1; D not resolved. Germline V gene sequence: CDR1 SGHNT, CDR2 YYREEE (reference sequence). V was pared by 1 base and J by 2 bases, with 7 bases between. The CDR3 spans 14 residues. CDR3: CASSLLGTYNEQFF. CDR3 sequence (DNA): TGTGCCAGCAGCTTGCTGGGGACCTACAATGAGCAGTTCTTC.

Concerning this clonotype: Since a much larger clone is just one base distant, this may be a read error. J is TRBJ2-5 and V is TRBV5-4; TRBD2 matches at 9 bases. The CDR3 sequence is 16 residues long. In germline, CDR1 is SGHNT, CDR2 YYREEE (reference sequence). The CDR3 here is CDSSLLSGGTKMTQYF. Written as DNA, the CDR3 is TGTGACAGCAGCTTGCTCAGCGGGGGGACCAAGATGACCCAGTACTTC.

As for this clonotype: Just one base apart from a much larger clone, this may be a read error. V gene TRBV12-3 or TRBV12-4 combines with J gene TRBJ2-3; D ambiguous. The length of the CDR3 is 15 residues. The CDR3 reads CANSLHAAVPDTQYF. In nucleotides, the CDR3 is TGTGCCAACAGTTTACACGCTGCGGTACCTGATACGCAGTATTTT.

This clonotype was detected many times. The CDR3 sequence is CASSPRGQVTYEQFF. The CDR3 nucleotides are TGTGCCAGCAGCCCCCGAGGACAGGTAACATATGAGCAGTTCTTC. This sequence joins TRBV7-9 and TRBJ2-1, with TRBD1 matching over 7 bases. This CDR3 comprises 15 residues. Germline CDR1 is SEHNR and CDR2 is FQNEAQ (reference sequence). Trimming removed 5 bases from V and 8 bases from J; junction bases left unmatched: 12.

This clonotype occurred a few times. This chain joins TRBV10-1 and TRBJ2-7; D unresolved. This CDR3 spans 13 amino acids. V was cut by 9 bases and J by 6 bases, with 18 bases left in between. The germline V gene has CDR1 WNHNN and CDR2 SYGVQD (reference sequence). CDR3 residues: CARYPGSRCEQYV. The CDR3 DNA is TGCGCCAGGTACCCGGGCTCACGGTGCGAGCAGTACGTC.

This clonotype was picked up many times. The chain carries TRBV4-1 and TRBJ1-4, with a weak D call TRBD1 (5 bases). The CDR3 consists of 15 residues. CDR1 and CDR2 from the germline V gene are MGHRA and YSYEKL. V lost 1 base to trimming and J lost 2 bases, with 8 bases between them. The CDR3 DNA reads as TGCGCCAGCAGCCAAGTTGGGACGACTAATGAAAAACTGTTTTTT. Amino acids: CASSQVGTTNEKLFF.

This clonotype occurred many times. The chain has TRBV4-1 and TRBJ2-7, with 8 bases matching TRBD2. With 1 base clipped from V and 2 bases from J, the junction kept 1 base outside the gene matches. Germline loops: CDR1 MGHRA, CDR2 YSYEKL. The CDR3 extends over 14 amino acids. CDR3 loop: CASSQGAGAYEQYF. CDR3 DNA sequence: TGCGCCAGCAGCCAAGGAGCGGGGGCCTACGAGCAGTACTTC.

The table lists this clonotype with many counts. The chain recombines TRBV6-5 with TRBJ1-1; D is uncertain. The CDR3 loop spans 13 amino acids. CDR1 MNHEY and CDR2 SVGAGI come from the germline V gene. The V end lost 4 bases, the J end lost 4 bases, and 10 bases lay between the germline ends. This CDR3 reads CASSLGKGTEAFF. The CDR3 DNA reads as TGTGCCAGCAGTTTGGGAAAGGGCACTGAAGCTTTCTTT.

The V and J genes are TRBV24-1 and TRBJ1-1; D is ambiguous. Germline V CDR1 and CDR2: KGHDR, SFDVKD. V lost 5 bases, J lost 5 bases, and 8 bases lay in between. The CDR3 loop spans 12 amino acids. This CDR3 is CATSAAGTEAFF. The DNA of the CDR3 is TGTGCCACCAGTGCCGCGGGGACTGAAGCTTTCTTT.

This clonotype was seen repeatedly, ten times or more. V gene TRBV20-1 combines with J gene TRBJ2-5; TRBD2 agrees at 9 bases. CDR3 length: 15 residues. Germline-derived CDR1 and CDR2 are DFQATT and SNEGSKA (reference sequence). V was pared by 3 bases and J by 4 bases, with 9 bases of the junction left unmatched. In DNA form, the CDR3 reads TGCAGTGCTAGCGATTTTTCGCGGGGGGGAGAGACCCAGTACTTC. This sequence encodes CSASDFSRGGETQYF.

This clonotype was seen repeatedly, ten times or more. The gene calls are TRBV12-3 or TRBV12-4 and TRBJ2-7; possibly TRBD1 for D (6 bases). This CDR3 contains 13 residues. V lost 2 bases and J 6 bases, leaving 11 bases between the germline ends. CDR3 protein: CASSLRGITEQYV. The CDR3 nucleotides are TGTGCCAGCAGTTTAAGGGGGATAACCGAGCAGTACGTC.

This clonotype was detected ten times or more. The chain employs TRBV7-6 and TRBJ2-1; D is uncertain. Trimming took off 5 bases at V and 7 bases at J, with 12 bases between the two ends. The CDR3 is 13 residues long. From germline, CDR1 is SGHVS and CDR2 FNYEAQ. This chain's CDR3 is CASSPVGRNEQFF. CDR3 DNA sequence: TGTGCCAGCAGCCCAGTGGGCCGAAATGAGCAGTTCTTC.